The entry below describes one T cell receptor (beta chain). As yet, its antigen is unknown. Time point given: newly diagnosed GD, antithyroid drugs for less than 3 months. PBMC-derived RNA was used for the TCR library. TCR beta libraries were built with iRepertoire HTBI primers and Arm-PCR of CDR3 regions. TCRdb re-derived calls from the multiplex PCR reads in MiXCR, one entry per CDR3 protein. The table shows 550,000 to 650,000 distinct CDR3 sequences, with 15% to 20% occurring only once. The record originates from a study of regulatory T cells in long-lasting Graves disease. Findings and limits, study-wide: The study found lower TCR diversity in persistent Graves' patients than in newly diagnosed ones.

These same records also appear under a second study, on T cells in Graves' hyperthyroidism and ophthalmopathy. That source notes: Exclusion criteria comprised uncontrolled infection, other autoimmune disease, pregnancy or lactation.

The input for sequencing was peripheral blood mononuclear cells (PBMCs), taken at new diagnosis, from a patient treated with antithyroid drugs. This sequence was found in a man aged 18 to 29 with Graves disease.

For the CDR3, the DNA is TGCGCCAGCAGCTTGGATCCCCAGCCTAATGAAAAACTGTTTTTT. Translated, it gives CASSLDPQPNEKLFF. V and J are TRBV5-1 and TRBJ1-4; D is unresolved. Trimming cost V 0 bases and J 3 bases, with 9 bases left between them. This CDR3 contains 15 residues. Germline values: CDR1 SGHRS, CDR2 YFSETQ.